This section outlines one T cell receptor beta chain sequence together with its context. The sample is drawn from a study of cytomegalovirus exposure and HLA in healthy donors. This PCR relied on a set of 60 Vbeta primers and 13 Jbeta primers. Assay used: immunoSEQ multiplex PCR; TCRdb lists only in-frame clones, some missing. This sample yields 150,000 to 200,000 clones, of which 70% to 90% are seen a single time; 2.2% belongs to the top ten. Germline trimming cut 3 bases from V and 12 bases from J; bases unmatched to any gene: 12. The CDR3 is 14 amino acids. In germline, CDR1 is SGDLS, CDR2 YYNGEE. The receptor's source is a woman younger than 45 in good health and CMV-seronegative. Input material: PBMCs. This chain connects TRBV9 to TRBJ1-5; 7 nucleotides line up with TRBD1. The CDR3 bases are TGTGCCAGCAGCGATAGAGGACAGGTCATGCTCCAGCATTTT. Protein sequence: CASSDRGQVMLQHF.